Listed here is a single T cell receptor beta chain. The antigen remains unidentified. Time point meaning: week 35, safety follow-up. Every single dose of the vaccine, 300 ug of mutant IDH1 20-mer peptide, came with topical imiquimod. TCRdb keeps only in-frame clones here, not all; method: immunoSEQ multiplex PCR. The sample includes roughly 68,000 clones, about 74% of them seen just once. These data are taken from a study of a mutant IDH1 vaccine in newly diagnosed glioma. About the study: Vaccines began 4-6 weeks after radiotherapy alone, or with temozolomide cycles.

This CDR3 spans 15 amino acids. Germline V gene data show CDR1 as SNHLY and CDR2 as FYNNEI. J lost 0 bases, V lost 7 bases, and 4 bases had no gene match. Source: PBMCs, taken from a glioma patient whose treatment included an IDH1 peptide vaccine. The TCR originated in a man aged 45-65 years with glioma. The rearrangement uses TRBV2 and TRBJ2-3, with 10 nucleotides matching TRBD2. The CDR3 nucleotides are TGTGCCAGCACCCAGCGGGGGGGGAGCACAGATACGCAGTATTTT. It translates to CASTQRGGSTDTQYF.